Listed below are T cell receptor beta chains from one sample, sequenced in a study of blood T cell repertoires in COVID-19. The assay was immunoSEQ multiplex PCR, and TCRdb's table has in-frame clones only and misses some. Of about 69,000 clones in the sample, under 85% were seen once. The sequencing sample was made of peripheral blood. The receptors derive from a man between 60 and 75 years old with acute or convalescent COVID-19. The conserved cysteine and the conserved F or W are not part of the CDR3 here.

V,CDR3
TRBV4-1,ASSSRPPGPENSPLH
TRBV6-5,ASSYLSPGQGVGYT
TRBV2,ASSEPVLAYEQY
TRBV7-2,ASSPAGLGGLRNQPQH
TRBV6-1,ASRLSAGHTGELF
TRBV28,ASSSQISGNTIY
TRBV6-1,ASSEGVGETTNEKLF
TRBV4-3,ASRKPPGRGGRGELF
TRBV19,ASSELDSSRNQPQH
TRBV2,ASSSNRATNEKLF
TRBV2,ASRPGGSSPLH
TRBV10-1,ASSGGGTGSYNEQF
TRBV18,ASSPQGAESYQAADTQY
TRBV5-1,ASSSGAAMNTEAF
TRBV7-8,ASSPRDREFYEQY
TRBV7-8,ASSAHRVQQETQY
TRBV5-1,ASSRSTTEPYEQY
TRBV5-1,ASSSTSPGANVLT
TRBV7-2,ASSTRQNRYNEQF
TRBV7-8,ASSLPDRGGTEAF
TRBV5-6,ASSLSRAKGTDTQY
TRBV4-3,ASSQVHRGRQNYGYT
TRBV2,ASSGGPFSPLH
TRBV7-2,ASSLQGGNEKLF
TRBV5-1,ASRPGGASTDTQY
TRBV6-5,ASSTSRWDTEAF
TRBV29-1,SVAAGNTEAF
TRBV5-5,ASSLANGGGAQF
TRBV5-1,ASSLDGSIYEQY
TRBV4-1,ASSLRTSGGSTDTQY
TRBV2,ASSANAQGRGQPQH
TRBV27,ASSFRDSASPLH
TRBV7-6,ASSEGGVYEQY
TRBV7-2,ASSRDRGGEKLF
TRBV6-1,ASSDSYYGYT